What follows is one TCR beta chain and its context. Its matching antigen is unknown. This sample is drawn from a study of a mutant IDH1 vaccine in newly diagnosed glioma. Study background: Treated individuals were 62.5% male and about 38% female, averaging about 40 years of age. Study observations and caveats: A vaccine-induced immune response developed in roughly 93% of the patients.

Profiling relied on immunoSEQ multiplex PCR, and the TCRdb table lists in-frame clones only, not all of them. The table has some 120,000 clones, around 80% seen once; the top ten hold under 5.5%. Specified time point: week 11, during vaccination. Mutant IDH1 20-mer peptide, at 300 ug, made up each vaccine dose, with topical imiquimod. The donors' diagnosis was new WHO grade 3 or 4 astrocytoma that was IDH1-mutant and ATRX-lost. The CDR3 length is 15 residues. Between the trimmed V and J ends, which lost 0 bases and 4 bases, there was a span of 12 bases. The germline V gene encodes CDR1 SGHTA and CDR2 FQGNSA.

This sample comprised PBMCs, obtained from a glioma patient whose treatment included an IDH1 peptide vaccine. This receptor was obtained from a man aged 40-55 years with glioma. The chain employs TRBV7-2 and TRBJ1-1, with a weak D call TRBD1 (5 bases). CDR3 loop: CASSLAGGVGTEAFF. The CDR3 DNA reads TGTGCCAGCAGCTTAGCGGGAGGGGTGGGCACTGAAGCTTTCTTT.